The rows below give T cell receptor beta chains drawn from one sample of a study of T cell changes during pregnancy in multiple sclerosis. The table came from immunoSEQ multiplex PCR; TCRdb's copy has only in-frame clones and leaves some out. The repertoire holds 73,000 or so clones, with roughly nine tenths as singletons. The sequenced sample was peripheral blood, obtained after pregnancy. The receptors come from a female donor in good health, enrolled as a control in a pregnancy study. CDR3s leave out the opening cysteine and the closing phenylalanine or tryptophan.

J gene | V gene | CDR3 protein
TRBJ2-5 | TRBV9 | ASSVGVAAKYQETQY
TRBJ1-1 | TRBV2 | ASSVQGGVNTEAF
TRBJ1-5 | TRBV15 | ATSRDEAIHQPQH
TRBJ1-2 | TRBV7-9 | ASSTKTGSYT
TRBJ1-4 | TRBV19 | ASSIQGQGLNEKLF
TRBJ1-1 | TRBV4-3 | ASSQGLGQGVAEAF
TRBJ2-1 | TRBV7-9 | ASSFTTSGSEQF
TRBJ2-3 | TRBV5-4 | ASSEQGTDTQY
TRBJ1-5 | TRBV5-8 | ASSFSFGNQPQH
TRBJ2-3 | TRBV4-3 | ASSQEGRSTDTQY
TRBJ1-2 | TRBV30 | AWRGDNHGYT
TRBJ1-6 | TRBV18 | ASSLGQGNSPLH
TRBJ2-3 | TRBV7-6 | ASTLGATDTQY
TRBJ2-7 | TRBV4-3 | ASSQDSGTEYSYEQY
TRBJ2-3 | TRBV7-2 | ASSHRTSGTRTDTQY
TRBJ2-1 | TRBV30 | ASRRNEQF
TRBJ1-3 | TRBV5-4 | ASSRQGGNTIY
TRBJ2-5 | TRBV6-6 | ASSTGTGYQETQY
TRBJ2-5 | TRBV25-1 | ANWTPRGTQY
TRBJ2-1 | TRBV9 | ASSFTVGEQF
TRBJ2-1 | TRBV19 | ASRIAGTGKVNEQF
TRBJ1-1 | TRBV10-3 | AITQTSGATEAF
TRBJ1-3 | TRBV6-1 | ADGGVGGNTIY
TRBJ2-1 | TRBV5-6 | ASSYLASGARVGQF
TRBJ1-4 | TRBV19 | ASKMRENEKLF
TRBJ1-2 | TRBV27 | ASAPRTGSNYGYT
TRBJ2-5 | TRBV7-9 | ASSPTQTGQETQY
TRBJ2-1 | TRBV4-2 | ASSQGPGTAYNEQF
TRBJ2-7 | TRBV6-5 | ASSPSGGLSYEQY
TRBJ1-1 | TRBV5-6 | ASSSSTGGRTEAF
TRBJ2-1 | TRBV7-9 | ASSLQSDLGF
TRBJ2-5 | TRBV27 | ASSPGGRAQY
TRBJ2-7 | TRBV9 | ASSVGLDREGGQY
TRBJ2-5 | TRBV19 | ASSMATVPAETQY
TRBJ1-6 | TRBV19 | ASTPGQGFNSPLH
TRBJ1-5 | TRBV6-5 | ASSYPGQPQH
TRBJ1-1 | TRBV19 | ASSISGTGGVIQAF
TRBJ2-6 | TRBV6-5 | ASSQRGTGANVLT
TRBJ1-2 | TRBV19 | ASRVGEGGYT
TRBJ2-2 | TRBV29-1 | SAALLAGGMGTGELF
TRBJ1-1 | TRBV18 | ASSPLGVGTEAF
TRBJ2-3 | TRBV19 | ASSFGSLTDTQY
TRBJ1-4 | TRBV7-9 | ASSLRDRGAGLF
TRBJ2-7 | TRBV10-3 | AISEITSGGPYEQY
TRBJ2-7 | TRBV6-6 | ASSPGQGFFYEQY